The text below deals with one TCR beta chain. Sequenced by immunoSEQ multiplex PCR; TCRdb stores in-frame clones only, minus some. The profile shows around 300,000 clones, around 90% of them singletons. The data belong to a study of Ad26.COV2.S vaccination and SARS-CoV-2 variants. Treatment in this sample: around 19 received Ad26.COV2.S at low or high dose, single or two shots; about five received placebo; per-sample allocation not given. After the first vaccine or placebo injection, samples were drawn on day 63. This CDR3 contains 17 residues. Trimming removed 8 bases at V and 2 bases at J, with 25 bases between. Germline loops: CDR1 SNHLY, CDR2 FYNNEI.

The specimen comprised peripheral blood, sampled in a trial of Ad26.COV2.S vaccine versus placebo. The sequence came from a person aged 18-60 years who received the Ad26.COV2.S COVID-19 vaccine or a placebo. This chain joins TRBV2 and TRBJ2-7; D might be TRBD2 (6 bases). The CDR3: CASGNRPWGGIPYEQYF. Here the CDR3 DNA reads TGTGCCAGCGGCAACAGGCCGTGGGGCGGGATCCCCTACGAGCAGTACTTC. Full variable domain (outside the CDR3, taken from reference TRBV2 and TRBJ2-7): EPEVTQTPSHQVTQMGQEVILRCVPISNHLYFYWYRQILGQKVEFLVSFYNNEISEKSEIFDDQFSVERPDGSNFTLKIRSTKLEDSAMYFCASGNRPWGGIPYEQYFGPGTRLTVT.